The 27 T cell receptor beta chains reported below all come from one sample, sequenced in a study of T cell responses to AZD1222 COVID-19 vaccine. Sequenced by immunoSEQ multiplex PCR; TCRdb stores in-frame clones only, minus some. This repertoire shows roughly 97,000 clones, 86% found once; its top ten account for 2.5% to 3.5%. The specimen was peripheral blood, collected 28 days after the second dose of the MenACWY control vaccine. The origin of the receptors is an adult who received the MenACWY meningococcal vaccine as a control.

The J gene is TRBJ1-4, the V gene TRBV5-4; D not certain. CDR3 length equals 13 residues. The V gene's germline CDR1 is SGHNT and CDR2 YYREEE (reference sequence). The V end was cut by 4 bases, the J end by 0 bases, with 4 bases between. Written as DNA, the CDR3 is TGTGCCAGCAGCACACCAACTAATGAAAAACTGTTTTTT. Its protein product is CASSTPTNEKLFF.

The chain combines TRBV3-1 (or the pseudogene TRBV3-2) with TRBJ2-1; 12 bases agree with TRBD2. Germline CDR1 is LGHDT and CDR2 is YNNKEL (reference sequence). This CDR3 is 16 amino acids long. V was pared by 2 bases and J by 10 bases, with 9 bases of the junction left unmatched. In DNA, the CDR3 is TGTGCCAGCAGCCAATCCCCTAGCGGGGGGGTGGGGGAGCAGTTCTTC. Amino acid sequence: CASSQSPSGGVGEQFF.

This rearrangement joins TRBV5-1 to TRBJ1-2; 7 positions match TRBD1. CDR1 and CDR2 (germline): SGHRS, YFSETQ. CDR3 length: 14 amino acids. V dropped 4 bases and J dropped 4; count of bases not matched to a gene: 7. CDR3 DNA sequence: TGCGCCAGCAGCATGGGACAGTCAATCTATGGCTACACCTTC. The encoded protein is CASSMGQSIYGYTF.

This clone was observed a few times. The chain combines TRBV4-1 with TRBJ1-4; D is perhaps TRBD1 (5 bases). The V end lost 2 bases, the J end lost 0 bases, and 19 bases lay between the germline ends. CDR1 and CDR2 from the germline V gene are MGHRA and YSYEKL. The CDR3 totals 19 residues. CDR3 DNA: TGCGCCAGCAGCCAATTACGAACTCGGGGGGATACAACTAATGAAAAACTGTTTTTT. Protein: CASSQLRTRGDTTNEKLFF.

CDR3 in DNA: TGTGCCAGCAGCCCGGGGGTGTCGGGCTCCTATAATTCACCCCTCCACTTT. Protein: CASSPGVSGSYNSPLHF. This rearrangement joins TRBV5-5 to TRBJ1-6; D possibly corresponds to TRBD1 (5 bases). Per the germline V gene, CDR1 is SGHKS and CDR2 is YYEKEE (reference sequence). Trimming removed 4 bases at V and 0 bases at J, with 14 bases between. The CDR3 spans 17 residues.

Comments on this clone: Given a far larger clone just one base away, this is likely a sequencing read error. The V and J genes are TRBV4-1 and TRBJ1-5; 9 positions match TRBD1. Germline CDR1 and CDR2: MGHRA and YSYEKL. V lost 2 bases, J lost 6 bases, and 5 bases stayed unmatched. This CDR3 has 15 amino acids. The CDR3 nucleotides are TGCGCCAGCAGCCAACCCCGACAGGGGGGTCAGCCCCAGCATTTT. Encoded protein: CASSQPRQGGQPQHF.

This chain joins TRBV19 and TRBJ1-5; D remains unclear. Trimming left V 7 bases short and J 7 bases short, with 17 bases between. The CDR3 is 14 residues long. CDR1 and CDR2 (germline): LNHDA, SQIVND (reference sequence). The CDR3 reads CASTKGTTGQPQHF. The CDR3 DNA reads TGTGCCAGTACCAAAGGAACGACGGGCCAGCCCCAGCATTTT.

This sequence joins TRBV7-2 and TRBJ2-5; D uncertain. With 5 bases removed from V and 5 bases from J, the gap between germline ends came to 12 bases. The CDR3 is made up of 13 amino acids. Germline values: CDR1 SGHTA, CDR2 FQGNSA. In DNA form, the CDR3 reads TGTGCCAGCAGCGGAGTTGGGCCCGAGACCCAGTACTTC. Its protein product is CASSGVGPETQYF.

This clone has a handful of counts. The chain uses TRBV5-8 and TRBJ2-2, with D possibly called TRBD1 or TRBD2 (5 bases each). There are 16 residues in the CDR3. The ends were cut back, 6 bases at V and 1 base at J, with 16 bases in the middle. The germline V gene encodes CDR1 SGHTS and CDR2 YDEGEE. Here the CDR3 DNA reads TGTGCCAGCAATCTTCGGGGACGGATGAACACCGGGGAGCTGTTTTTT. The encoded protein is CASNLRGRMNTGELFF.

About this clone: A read error may account for a junction end that differs from germline. The genes are TRBV12-3 or TRBV12-4 and TRBJ2-2; TRBD2 is a possible D gene (5 bases). CDR3 length: 11 amino acids. The CDR3 DNA is TGTGCCAGCACCCCGGCGGAGGAGTTGTTTTTT. Residues: CASTPAEELFF.

The rearrangement links TRBV2 to TRBJ1-4, with TRBD1 as a possible D gene (5 bases). V was cut by 7 bases and J by 7 bases, with 10 bases left in between. Germline CDR1 and CDR2: SNHLY and FYNNEI. The CDR3 totals 12 residues. The CDR3 nucleotides read TGTGCCAGCAAAGGGGAGGGTGAAAAACTGTTTTTT. Its protein is CASKGEGEKLFF.

CDR3 protein: CASSEGGQGWLAEAFF. CDR3 DNA: TGTGCCAGCAGTGAAGGGGGACAGGGATGGTTGGCTGAAGCTTTCTTT. The V and J genes are TRBV25-1 and TRBJ1-1; 9 bases match TRBD1. The ends lost 2 bases at V and 6 bases at J; junction bases unmatched: 10. Germline-derived CDR1 and CDR2 are MGHDK and SYGVNS. The CDR3 totals 16 residues.

The CDR3 DNA is TGTGCCATCAGGGTCCAGGACAGCCTCGAGCAGTACTTC. Translated: CAIRVQDSLEQYF. This chain connects TRBV10-3 to TRBJ2-7; D may be TRBD1 (6 bases). The CDR3 consists of 13 residues. From germline, CDR1 is ENHRY and CDR2 SYGVKD. V was trimmed by 6 bases and J by 6 bases, leaving 15 bases between them.

This rearrangement joins TRBV6-5 to TRBJ1-1; TRBD1 matches at 9 bases. Trimming cost V 6 bases and J 5 bases; bases outside gene matches: 10. Per germline, CDR1 MNHEY and CDR2 SVGAGI. The CDR3 extends over 15 amino acids. CDR3: CASSPSQGAWTEAFF. CDR3 coding DNA: TGTGCCAGCAGCCCCTCACAGGGGGCATGGACTGAAGCTTTCTTT.

The rearrangement links TRBV7-9 to TRBJ1-2; TRBD1 is a possible D gene (6 bases). In germline, CDR1 is SEHNR, CDR2 FQNEAQ (reference sequence). V lost 2 bases and J 0 bases, leaving 16 bases between the germline ends. The CDR3 is 17 amino acids. CDR3 sequence reads: CASSLRQGYTANYGYTF. The CDR3 DNA is TGTGCCAGCAGCTTACGGCAGGGGTACACTGCTAACTATGGCTACACCTTC.

In its sample, this clone was seen a few times. V is TRBV19 and J is TRBJ1-1; D ambiguous. CDR1 and CDR2 (germline): LNHDA, SQIVND (reference sequence). V was trimmed by 3 bases and J by 6 bases, leaving 11 bases between them. The CDR3 loop spans 13 amino acids. DNA for the CDR3: TGTGCCAGTAGTATCCTTAGTAGGTCTGAAGCTTTCTTT. This translates into CASSILSRSEAFF.

The chain employs TRBV27 and TRBJ2-7; either TRBD1 or TRBD2 may fit D (5 bases each). Trimming took 4 bases from V and 4 from J, leaving 11 bases between them. Per germline, CDR1 MNHEY and CDR2 SMNVEV (reference sequence). This CDR3 spans 13 amino acids. CDR3 bases: TGTGCCAGCAGTTCAGGGACGGGTTACGAGCAGTACTTC. This encodes CASSSGTGYEQYF.

The CDR3 DNA is TGTGCCAGCAGTTTCCCGACAGTGCGGGACGAGCAGTACTTC. It is translated as CASSFPTVRDEQYF. The chain combines TRBV28 with TRBJ2-7, with D perhaps being TRBD1 or TRBD2 (5 bases each). Trimming took 3 bases from V and 5 from J, leaving 14 bases between them. Germline-derived CDR1 and CDR2 are MDHEN and SYDVKM. This CDR3 has 14 amino acids.

The rearrangement uses TRBV3-1 (or the pseudogene TRBV3-2) and TRBJ1-1, with a possible D match to TRBD1 (5 bases). There are 12 residues in the CDR3. The V gene lost 3 bases and the J gene lost 7 bases, with 9 bases spanning the gap. Germline CDR1 is LGHDT and CDR2 is YNNKEL (reference sequence). The CDR3 loop is CASSHLDNEAFF. The DNA of the CDR3 is TGTGCCAGCAGCCACCTGGACAATGAAGCTTTCTTT.

The chain recombines TRBV10-2 with TRBJ2-5, with unresolved D. CDR1 WSHSY and CDR2 SAAADI come from the germline V gene. The V and J ends lost 3 bases and 5 bases respectively, with 13 bases between them. CDR3 length: 14 amino acids. CDR3: CASSEPGDTETQYF. CDR3 coding DNA: TGCGCCAGCAGTGAACCCGGCGACACCGAGACCCAGTACTTC.

The chain employs TRBV7-2 and TRBJ2-3; possibly TRBD1 for D (6 bases). V was clipped by 3 bases and J by 0 bases, with 13 bases between them. The germline V gene encodes CDR1 SGHTA and CDR2 FQGNSA. The length of the CDR3 is 16 residues. The CDR3 is CASSFGQSSSTDTQYF. The CDR3 DNA is TGTGCCAGCAGCTTTGGACAGTCCTCTAGCACAGATACGCAGTATTTT.

CDR3 in amino acids: CASSLPRAGAADTQYF. In nucleotides, the CDR3 is TGTGCCAGCAGCCTACCGCGAGCGGGGGCTGCAGATACGCAGTATTTT. V gene TRBV5-4 combines with J gene TRBJ2-3; 8 nucleotides line up with TRBD2. The CDR3 runs to 16 residues. Germline CDR1 and CDR2: SGHNT and YYREEE (reference sequence). The J segment lost 4 bases and the V segment lost 4 bases, leaving 11 bases of the junction unmatched.

The V and J genes are TRBV19 and TRBJ2-4, with D tentatively TRBD2 (5 bases). In germline, CDR1 is LNHDA, CDR2 SQIVND (reference sequence). This CDR3 is 14 amino acids long. V shed 2 bases and J shed 10 bases, with 15 bases lying between them. Here the CDR3 reads CASSIRRAGSIQYF. The CDR3, as DNA: TGTGCCAGTAGTATAAGGCGGGCAGGTTCAATTCAGTACTTC.

This clone has a handful of counts. V is TRBV12-3 or TRBV12-4 and J is TRBJ1-4; 7 nucleotides match TRBD1. J was trimmed by 5 bases and V by 6 bases; bases with no gene match: 3. This CDR3 contains 13 residues. This CDR3 reads CASSRQGNEKLFF. DNA of the CDR3: TGTGCCAGCAGCCGACAGGGAAATGAAAAACTGTTTTTT.

The chain recombines TRBV7-2 with TRBJ1-3; D gene uncertain. Looked up from germline, CDR1 is SGHTA and CDR2 is FQGNSA. The CDR3 spans 15 residues. Trimming cost V 5 bases and J 3 bases, with 14 bases left between them. CDR3 nucleotide sequence: TGTGCCAGCAGCGCCAGTCCCCCCGGTGGAAACACCATATATTTT. This gives the protein CASSASPPGGNTIYF.

The chain uses TRBV6-2 or TRBV6-3 and TRBJ1-1; the match to TRBD1 covers 8 bases. The CDR3 covers 16 residues. CDR1 and CDR2 from the germline V gene are MNHEY and SVGEGT. V dropped 0 bases and J dropped 11; count of bases not matched to a gene: 14. DNA for the CDR3: TGTGCCAGCAGTTACTCGACGACAGGGGCGAGAGTTAAGGCTTTCTTT. Translated, it gives CASSYSTTGARVKAFF.

The J gene is TRBJ1-1, the V gene TRBV14, with 9 bases matching TRBD1. J lost 5 bases, V lost 7 bases, and 8 bases had no gene match. CDR3 size: 14 residues. The germline gives CDR1 SGHDN, CDR2 FVKESK. DNA of the CDR3: TGTGCCAGCAAACGACAGGGGGTTCGGACTGAAGCTTTCTTT. Encoded protein: CASKRQGVRTEAFF.